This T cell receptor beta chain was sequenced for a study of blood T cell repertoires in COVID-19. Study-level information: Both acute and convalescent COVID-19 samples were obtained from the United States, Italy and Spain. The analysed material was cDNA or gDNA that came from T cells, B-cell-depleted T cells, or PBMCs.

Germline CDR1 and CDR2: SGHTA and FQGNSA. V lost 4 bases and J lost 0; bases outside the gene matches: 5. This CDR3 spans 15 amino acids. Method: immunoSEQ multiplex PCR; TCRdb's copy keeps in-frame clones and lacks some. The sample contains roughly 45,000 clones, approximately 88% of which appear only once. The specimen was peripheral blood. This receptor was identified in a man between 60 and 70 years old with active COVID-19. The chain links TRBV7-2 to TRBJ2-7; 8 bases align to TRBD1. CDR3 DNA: TGTGCCAGCAGCTCCGACAGGGGACTCTCCTACGAGCAGTACTTC. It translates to CASSSDRGLSYEQYF.